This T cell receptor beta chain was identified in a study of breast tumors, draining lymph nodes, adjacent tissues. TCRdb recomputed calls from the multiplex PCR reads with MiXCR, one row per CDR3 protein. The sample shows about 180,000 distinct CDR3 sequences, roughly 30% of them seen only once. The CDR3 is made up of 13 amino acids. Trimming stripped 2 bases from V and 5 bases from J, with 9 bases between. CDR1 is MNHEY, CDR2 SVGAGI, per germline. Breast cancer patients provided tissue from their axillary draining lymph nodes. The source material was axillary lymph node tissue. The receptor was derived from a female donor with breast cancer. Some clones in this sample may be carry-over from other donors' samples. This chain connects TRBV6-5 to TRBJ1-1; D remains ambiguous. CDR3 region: CASSYRVGTEAFF. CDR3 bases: TGTGCCAGCAGTTACAGGGTTGGTACTGAAGCTTTCTTT.